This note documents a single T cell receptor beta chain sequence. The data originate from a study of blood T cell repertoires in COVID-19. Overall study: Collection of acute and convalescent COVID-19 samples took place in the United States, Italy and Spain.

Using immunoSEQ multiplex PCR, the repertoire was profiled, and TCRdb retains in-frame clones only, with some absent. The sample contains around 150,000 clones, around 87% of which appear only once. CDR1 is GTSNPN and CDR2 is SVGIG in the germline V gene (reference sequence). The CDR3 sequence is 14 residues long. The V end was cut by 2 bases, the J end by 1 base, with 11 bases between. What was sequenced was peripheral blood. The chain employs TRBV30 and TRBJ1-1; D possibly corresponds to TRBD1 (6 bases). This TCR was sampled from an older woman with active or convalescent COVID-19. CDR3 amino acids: CAWSIGQQNTEAFF. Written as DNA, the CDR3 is TGTGCCTGGAGTATAGGACAGCAGAACACTGAAGCTTTCTTT.